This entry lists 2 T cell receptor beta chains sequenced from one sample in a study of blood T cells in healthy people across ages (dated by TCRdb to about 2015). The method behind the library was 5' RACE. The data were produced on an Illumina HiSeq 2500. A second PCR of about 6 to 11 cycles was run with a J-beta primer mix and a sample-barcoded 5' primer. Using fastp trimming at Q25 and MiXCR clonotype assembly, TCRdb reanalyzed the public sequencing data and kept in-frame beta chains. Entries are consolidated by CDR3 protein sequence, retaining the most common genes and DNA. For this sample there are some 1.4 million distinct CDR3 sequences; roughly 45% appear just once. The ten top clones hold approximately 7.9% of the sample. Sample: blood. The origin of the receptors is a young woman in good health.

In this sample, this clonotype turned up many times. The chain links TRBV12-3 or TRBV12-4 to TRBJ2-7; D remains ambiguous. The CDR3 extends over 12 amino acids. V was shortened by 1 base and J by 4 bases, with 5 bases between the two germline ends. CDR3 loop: CASSLVRYEQYF. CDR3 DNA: TGTGCCAGCAGTTTAGTCCGGTACGAGCAGTACTTC.

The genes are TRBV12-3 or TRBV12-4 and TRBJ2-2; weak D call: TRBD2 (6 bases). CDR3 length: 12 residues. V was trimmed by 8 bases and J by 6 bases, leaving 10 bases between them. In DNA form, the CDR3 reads TGTGCCAGCGGTCCGGGGGCCGGGGAGCTGTTTTTT. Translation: CASGPGAGELFF.